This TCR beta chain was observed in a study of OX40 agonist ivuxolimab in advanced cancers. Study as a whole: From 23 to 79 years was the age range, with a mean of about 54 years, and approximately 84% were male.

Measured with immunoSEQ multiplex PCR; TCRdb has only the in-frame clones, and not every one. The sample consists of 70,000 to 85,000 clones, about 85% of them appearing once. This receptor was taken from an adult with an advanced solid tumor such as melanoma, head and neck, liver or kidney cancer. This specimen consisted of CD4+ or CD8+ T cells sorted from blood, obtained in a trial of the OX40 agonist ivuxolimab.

CDR3 coding DNA: TGCGCCAGCAGTGAGTGGGCCGAGAGGGACCAGTACTTC. Protein sequence: CASSEWAERDQYF. This chain uses TRBV10-1 with TRBJ2-5, with D possibly being TRBD2 (5 bases). Germline lookup yields CDR1 WNHNN and CDR2 SYGVQD (reference sequence). This CDR3 comprises 13 residues. With 1 base removed from V and 10 bases from J, the gap between germline ends came to 13 bases.